Listed below are T cell receptor beta chains from one sample, sequenced in a study of T cells in Graves' hyperthyroidism and ophthalmopathy. Using its own MiXCR run on the multiplex PCR reads, TCRdb lists one record per CDR3 protein. Seen here are approximately 560,000 distinct CDR3 sequences, just over 45% observed once, and the top ten hold roughly 8.2%. Sequenced material: peripheral blood or thyroid tissue (not recorded which). These receptors all stem from a young woman with Graves' hyperthyroidism. Both conserved end residues are part of each CDR3. The D gene is left open where the match is weak. Where a row states a size, it is once, few, many or the class of an expanded clone; other rows omit it.

abundance: -; d_gene: TRBD1; v_gene: TRBV2; j_gene: TRBJ2-5; CDR3aa: CASPGQGQETQYF; CDR3nt: TGTGCCAGCCCGGGACAGGGACAAGAGACCCAGTACTTC
abundance: -; d_gene: TRBD1; v_gene: TRBV19; j_gene: TRBJ1-5; CDR3aa: CASSPLNRGNNQPQHF; CDR3nt: TGTGCCAGTAGTCCTCTCAACAGGGGAAATAATCAGCCCCAGCATTTT
abundance: -; d_gene: TRBD1; v_gene: TRBV7-6; j_gene: TRBJ2-3; CDR3aa: CASTRTTGATSTDTQYF; CDR3nt: TGTGCCAGCACCCGAACGACAGGGGCGACTAGCACAGATACGCAGTATTTT
abundance: -; d_gene: -; v_gene: TRBV20-1; j_gene: TRBJ1-1; CDR3aa: CSARDIGGAAEAFF; CDR3nt: TGCAGTGCTAGAGATATAGGGGGGGCCGCTGAAGCTTTCTTT
abundance: few; d_gene: -; v_gene: TRBV20-1; j_gene: TRBJ2-5; CDR3aa: CSAPFGTSGLETQYF; CDR3nt: TGCAGTGCTCCGTTTGGGACCTCGGGGCTTGAGACCCAGTACTTC
abundance: -; d_gene: -; v_gene: TRBV20-1; j_gene: TRBJ2-7; CDR3aa: CSARQRYEQYF; CDR3nt: TGCAGTGCTAGACAGAGATACGAGCAGTACTTC
abundance: -; d_gene: -; v_gene: TRBV24-1; j_gene: TRBJ1-2; CDR3aa: CATRGGYTF; CDR3nt: TGTGCCACCCGAGGTGGCTACACCTTC
abundance: once; d_gene: TRBD1; v_gene: TRBV27; j_gene: TRBJ1-5; CDR3aa: CASSKGQGAHEHF; CDR3nt: TGTGCCAGCAGTAAGGGACAGGGGGCCCACGAGCATTTT
abundance: few; d_gene: TRBD2; v_gene: TRBV29-1; j_gene: TRBJ2-7; CDR3aa: CSVVARTSGSIGPYEQYF; CDR3nt: TGCAGCGTTGTGGCTAGGACTAGCGGGAGTATAGGGCCCTACGAGCAGTACTTC
abundance: few; d_gene: -; v_gene: TRBV6-5; j_gene: TRBJ2-2; CDR3aa: CASSYSRANTGELFF; CDR3nt: TGTGCCAGCAGTTACTCGCGGGCAAACACCGGGGAGCTGTTTTTT
abundance: -; d_gene: -; v_gene: TRBV7-8; j_gene: TRBJ1-1; CDR3aa: CASSLVEGSNTEAFF; CDR3nt: TGTGCCAGCAGCTTAGTTGAGGGATCGAACACTGAAGCTTTCTTT
abundance: -; d_gene: -; v_gene: TRBV15; j_gene: TRBJ2-6; CDR3aa: CATSRDAMNTGANVLTF; CDR3nt: TGTGCCACCAGCAGAGATGCAATGAACACTGGGGCCAACGTCCTGACTTTC
abundance: many; d_gene: -; v_gene: TRBV2; j_gene: TRBJ2-7; CDR3aa: CASSVGRYEQYF; CDR3nt: TGTGCCAGCAGTGTCGGCAGATACGAGCAGTACTTC
abundance: -; d_gene: -; v_gene: TRBV10-3; j_gene: TRBJ2-7; CDR3aa: CAISRGALASEQYF; CDR3nt: TGTGCCATCAGTAGGGGAGCTCTAGCGAGCGAGCAGTACTTC
abundance: few; d_gene: TRBD1; v_gene: TRBV6-6; j_gene: TRBJ1-5; CDR3aa: CVSSLDGTGGQPQHF; CDR3nt: TGTGTCAGCAGTTTAGATGGGACAGGGGGACAGCCCCAGCATTTT
abundance: few; d_gene: TRBD1; v_gene: TRBV7-2; j_gene: TRBJ2-5; CDR3aa: CASSPTGAGWETQYF; CDR3nt: TGTGCCAGCAGCCCCACAGGGGCTGGGTGGGAGACCCAGTACTTC
abundance: many; d_gene: -; v_gene: TRBV29-1; j_gene: TRBJ1-1; CDR3aa: CSALLLNTEAFF; CDR3nt: TGCAGCGCCCTGCTGTTGAACACTGAAGCTTTCTTT
abundance: once; d_gene: TRBD2; v_gene: TRBV7-2; j_gene: TRBJ2-7; CDR3aa: CASSFGAGAFYEQYF; CDR3nt: TGTGCCAGCAGCTTCGGGGCGGGAGCGTTCTACGAGCAGTACTTC
abundance: many; d_gene: -; v_gene: TRBV7-9; j_gene: TRBJ1-1; CDR3aa: CASSFGQEAFF; CDR3nt: TGTGCCAGCAGCTTCGGCCAGGAAGCTTTCTTT
abundance: -; d_gene: TRBD2; v_gene: TRBV20-1; j_gene: TRBJ2-7; CDR3aa: CSARARPGLAGEQYF; CDR3nt: TGCAGTGCTAGAGCCCGCCCCGGACTAGCGGGCGAGCAGTACTTC
abundance: -; d_gene: TRBD1; v_gene: TRBV10-3; j_gene: TRBJ2-7; CDR3aa: CASRPGTGGTYEQYF; CDR3nt: TGTGCCAGCAGACCTGGGACAGGGGGCACCTACGAGCAGTACTTC
abundance: -; d_gene: TRBD1; v_gene: TRBV2; j_gene: TRBJ2-6; CDR3aa: CASRLGPGTGGTGANVLTF; CDR3nt: TGTGCCAGCAGGCTCGGACCCGGGACAGGGGGCACTGGGGCCAACGTCCTGACTTTC
abundance: -; d_gene: TRBD1; v_gene: TRBV6-6; j_gene: TRBJ1-1; CDR3aa: CASSLTGMAEAFF; CDR3nt: TGTGCCAGCAGTTTGACAGGGATGGCTGAAGCTTTCTTT
abundance: -; d_gene: -; v_gene: TRBV7-2; j_gene: TRBJ1-2; CDR3aa: CASSTPTETYGYTF; CDR3nt: TGTGCCAGCAGCACCCCAACAGAGACCTATGGCTACACCTTC
abundance: -; d_gene: TRBD1; v_gene: TRBV11-1; j_gene: TRBJ1-4; CDR3aa: CASSPQGANEKLFF; CDR3nt: TGTGCCAGCTCACCACAGGGGGCTAATGAAAAACTGTTTTTT
abundance: once; d_gene: TRBD1; v_gene: TRBV7-2; j_gene: TRBJ1-2; CDR3aa: CASSMDRAGYGYTF; CDR3nt: TGTGCCAGCAGCATGGACAGGGCGGGCTATGGCTACACCTTC
abundance: many; d_gene: -; v_gene: TRBV25-1; j_gene: TRBJ1-6; CDR3aa: CASSESVTSNSPLHF; CDR3nt: TGTGCCAGCAGTGAATCCGTCACCAGCAATTCACCCCTCCACTTT
abundance: -; d_gene: TRBD2; v_gene: TRBV13; j_gene: TRBJ2-5; CDR3aa: CASSLLSGRGETQYF; CDR3nt: TGTGCCAGCAGTCTACTGAGCGGGAGAGGAGAGACCCAGTACTTC
abundance: few; d_gene: -; v_gene: TRBV7-9; j_gene: TRBJ1-2; CDR3aa: CASSQYASANYGYTF; CDR3nt: TGTGCCAGCAGCCAATATGCATCAGCTAACTATGGCTACACCTTC
abundance: many; d_gene: TRBD2; v_gene: TRBV7-8; j_gene: TRBJ2-7; CDR3aa: CASSHRLASYEQYF; CDR3nt: TGTGCCAGCAGCCACCGACTAGCGTCCTACGAGCAGTACTTC
abundance: many; d_gene: -; v_gene: TRBV24-1; j_gene: TRBJ2-2; CDR3aa: CATQNTGELFF; CDR3nt: TGTGCCACCCAGAACACCGGGGAGCTGTTTTTT
abundance: few; d_gene: -; v_gene: TRBV9; j_gene: TRBJ1-2; CDR3aa: CASSVGGRGIYGYTF; CDR3nt: TGTGCCAGCAGCGTAGGCGGCAGGGGAATTTATGGCTACACCTTC
abundance: few; d_gene: -; v_gene: TRBV7-9; j_gene: TRBJ1-1; CDR3aa: CASSLSRGHTEAFF; CDR3nt: TGTGCCAGCAGCTTAAGTAGGGGACACACTGAAGCTTTCTTT
abundance: -; d_gene: TRBD1; v_gene: TRBV13; j_gene: TRBJ2-7; CDR3aa: CASSLEGQAAYEQYF; CDR3nt: TGTGCCAGCAGCTTAGAGGGACAGGCGGCATACGAGCAGTACTTC
abundance: -; d_gene: -; v_gene: TRBV12-3/TRBV12-4; j_gene: TRBJ2-7; CDR3aa: CASSLSGEDEQYF; CDR3nt: TGTGCCAGCAGTTTATCGGGGGAAGACGAGCAGTACTTC
abundance: few; d_gene: TRBD1; v_gene: TRBV10-2; j_gene: TRBJ1-4; CDR3aa: CASRDRAATNEKLFF; CDR3nt: TGTGCCAGCAGGGACAGGGCTGCAACTAATGAAAAACTGTTTTTT
abundance: -; d_gene: -; v_gene: TRBV6-6; j_gene: TRBJ2-7; CDR3aa: CASSYSRVTYF; CDR3nt: TGTGCCAGCAGTTACTCGAGGGTAACGTACTTC
abundance: -; d_gene: -; v_gene: TRBV14; j_gene: TRBJ1-1; CDR3aa: CASSRGLKNTEAFF; CDR3nt: TGTGCCAGCAGCCGGGGACTCAAGAACACTGAAGCTTTCTTT
abundance: many; d_gene: -; v_gene: TRBV7-2; j_gene: TRBJ2-7; CDR3aa: CASSRPSYEQYF; CDR3nt: TGTGCCAGCAGCCGCCCTAGCTACGAGCAGTACTTC
abundance: few; d_gene: TRBD1; v_gene: TRBV4-1; j_gene: TRBJ1-1; CDR3aa: CASSQLTGKNTEAFF; CDR3nt: TGTGCCAGCAGCCAGCTGACAGGGAAGAACACTGAAGCTTTCTTT
abundance: few; d_gene: -; v_gene: TRBV9; j_gene: TRBJ2-7; CDR3aa: CASSTDMVLGEQYF; CDR3nt: TGTGCCAGCAGTACGGACATGGTCCTCGGAGAGCAGTACTTC
abundance: -; d_gene: TRBD2; v_gene: TRBV7-2; j_gene: TRBJ2-2; CDR3aa: CASSKGLANTGELFF; CDR3nt: TGTGCCAGCAGTAAGGGACTAGCGAACACCGGGGAGCTGTTTTTT
abundance: medium-sized; d_gene: -; v_gene: TRBV6-4; j_gene: TRBJ1-1; CDR3aa: CASSDSDNTEAFF; CDR3nt: TGTGCCAGCAGTGACTCGGACAACACTGAAGCTTTCTTT
abundance: -; d_gene: -; v_gene: TRBV7-8; j_gene: TRBJ1-1; CDR3aa: CASGPRDGRNTEAFF; CDR3nt: TGTGCCAGCGGACCCCGGGACGGCCGAAACACTGAAGCTTTCTTT
abundance: few; d_gene: -; v_gene: TRBV20-1; j_gene: TRBJ2-7; CDR3aa: CSARDPSLVNYEQYF; CDR3nt: TGCAGTGCTAGAGATCCCAGCCTGGTGAACTACGAGCAGTACTTC
abundance: many; d_gene: -; v_gene: TRBV15; j_gene: TRBJ2-5; CDR3aa: CATSGHQETQYF; CDR3nt: TGTGCCACCAGCGGGCATCAAGAGACCCAGTACTTC
abundance: many; d_gene: TRBD1; v_gene: TRBV29-1; j_gene: TRBJ2-7; CDR3aa: CSVETGKNEQYF; CDR3nt: TGCAGCGTGGAGACAGGGAAGAACGAGCAGTACTTC
abundance: -; d_gene: -; v_gene: TRBV7-2; j_gene: TRBJ2-2; CDR3aa: CASSPGGVAEALFF; CDR3nt: TGTGCCAGCAGCCCAGGGGGAGTAGCGGAGGCGCTGTTTTTT
abundance: many; d_gene: -; v_gene: TRBV7-2; j_gene: TRBJ2-5; CDR3aa: CASSLDGETQYF; CDR3nt: TGTGCCAGCAGCTTAGACGGGGAGACCCAGTACTTC
abundance: few; d_gene: TRBD2; v_gene: TRBV7-2; j_gene: TRBJ2-7; CDR3aa: CASSPPWASGPIEQYF; CDR3nt: TGTGCCAGCAGCCCCCCTTGGGCTAGCGGGCCAATCGAGCAGTACTTC
abundance: many; d_gene: -; v_gene: TRBV2; j_gene: TRBJ1-5; CDR3aa: CASSSDGSGQPQHF; CDR3nt: TGTGCCAGCAGTTCCGACGGATCCGGACAGCCCCAGCATTTT
abundance: -; d_gene: -; v_gene: TRBV6-1; j_gene: TRBJ1-5; CDR3aa: CASSVQHF; CDR3nt: TGTGCCAGCAGTGTCCAGCATTTT
abundance: once; d_gene: TRBD1; v_gene: TRBV29-1; j_gene: TRBJ2-7; CDR3aa: CSVVPQGAYEQYF; CDR3nt: TGCAGCGTTGTTCCGCAGGGGGCCTACGAGCAGTACTTC
abundance: -; d_gene: -; v_gene: TRBV28; j_gene: TRBJ2-5; CDR3aa: CASSEAEETQYF; CDR3nt: TGTGCCAGCAGTGAGGCGGAAGAGACCCAGTACTTC